Each of the 10 T cell receptor beta chains below was sequenced from the same sample in a study of control samples from healthy donors and cancer patients (dated by TCRdb to about 2020). The library was obtained by the immunoSEQ multiplex PCR assay. TCRdb carries this immuneACCESS record with in-frame sequences only. Its versions omit some clonotypes, under half of them owing to an unresolved V gene in the studies checked, with the rest unexplained. The sample has 65,000 to 95,000 clones on record, approximately 87% of them singletons. Roughly 20% of the sample lies in the top ten. Sequenced input: blood. These receptor sequences come from a man in his forties or fifties in good health.

The genes are TRBV7-2 and TRBJ1-4; weak D call: TRBD1 (5 bases). There are 16 residues in the CDR3. The germline CDR1 and CDR2 sequences are SGHTA and FQGNSA. Trimming took off 5 bases at V and 0 bases at J, with 13 bases between the two ends. In DNA, the CDR3 is TGTGCCAGCAGCCTCCAGACAGTTGCAACTAATGAAAAACTGTTTTTT. Translating gives CASSLQTVATNEKLFF.

The CDR3 nucleotides are TGTGCCAGCCAACTATCACAGGGGTACAATGAGCAGTTCTTC. Translated: CASQLSQGYNEQFF. The genes are TRBV11-3 and TRBJ2-1; 7 nucleotides line up with TRBD1. V trimming: 8 bases; J trimming: 4 bases; junction bases outside the gene matches: 8. The CDR3 loop spans 14 amino acids. CDR1 and CDR2 (germline): SGHNT, YENEEA. The full variable domain, with the rest looked up from reference TRBV11-3 and TRBJ2-1, is EAGVVQSPRYKIIEKKQPVAFWCNPISGHNTLYWYLQNLGQGPELLIRYENEEAVDDSQLPKDRFSAERLKGVDSTLKIQPAELGDSAVYLCASQLSQGYNEQFFGPGTRLTVL.

The V call is TRBV10-1, the J call TRBJ2-1, with D possibly being TRBD2 (6 bases). This CDR3 spans 16 amino acids. The germline V gene has CDR1 WNHNN and CDR2 SYGVQD (reference sequence). V was trimmed by 3 bases and J by 1 base, leaving 13 bases between them. Here the CDR3 reads CASSDVFGGSYNEQFF. The CDR3 nucleotides are TGCGCCAGCAGTGATGTTTTTGGAGGGTCCTACAATGAGCAGTTCTTC.

The chain uses TRBV27 and TRBJ1-2; D may be TRBD1 (5 bases). V lost 0 bases to trimming and J lost 2 bases, with 10 bases between them. The CDR3 length is 15 residues. Germline loops: CDR1 MNHEY, CDR2 SMNVEV (reference sequence). CDR3 nucleotide sequence: TGTGCCAGCAGTTTATCTCGGACACAAAACTATGGCTACACCTTC. Residues: CASSLSRTQNYGYTF.

The gene calls are TRBV4-1 and TRBJ2-2; possible D gene TRBD1, 5 bases. Germline V gene data show CDR1 as MGHRA and CDR2 as YSYEKL. The CDR3 is 14 amino acids. V shed 0 bases and J shed 8 bases, with 10 bases lying between them. The DNA for the CDR3 is TGCGCCAGCAGCCAAGACAGGGCTGAGGGGGAGCTGTTTTTT. Translated: CASSQDRAEGELFF.

The CDR3 loop is CASSSRTGATGNTDTQYF. Here the CDR3 DNA reads TGTGCCAGCAGCTCGAGGACCGGGGCCACGGGGAACACAGATACGCAGTATTTT. The rearrangement uses TRBV3-1 (or the pseudogene TRBV3-2) and TRBJ2-3; D is possibly TRBD1 or TRBD2 (5 bases each). Germline CDR1 reads LGHDT; CDR2 reads YNNKEL (reference sequence). V lost 5 bases and J 2 bases, leaving 23 bases between the germline ends. The CDR3 covers 18 residues.

The chain joins TRBV15 to TRBJ2-7; D gene unclear. Trimming took off 3 bases at V and 2 bases at J, with 17 bases between the two ends. The CDR3 is made up of 16 amino acids. The germline CDR1 and CDR2 sequences are LNHNV and YYDKDF (reference sequence). The CDR3 region is CATSSSLEAWTYEQYF. For the CDR3, the DNA is TGTGCCACCAGCAGTTCCCTCGAGGCTTGGACCTACGAGCAGTACTTC.

The chain couples TRBV29-1 to TRBJ2-3, with 8 bases fitting TRBD1. The V segment lost 7 bases and the J segment 8 bases; nucleotides outside the gene matches: 14. CDR3 length: 14 residues. Germline lookup yields CDR1 SQVTM and CDR2 ANQGSEA. CDR3 in amino acids: CSGRGQGLGGTQYF. For the CDR3, the DNA is TGCAGCGGGCGCGGACAGGGACTTGGGGGTACGCAGTATTTT.

This CDR3 is CASSGRSGNTIYF. CDR3 nucleotide sequence: TGTGCCAGCAGCGGGAGGTCTGGAAACACCATATATTTT. The chain uses TRBV7-2 and TRBJ1-3; no reliable D call. V was pared by 5 bases and J by 1 base, with 6 bases between. This CDR3 is built from 13 residues. Germline-derived CDR1 and CDR2 are SGHTA and FQGNSA.

This chain joins TRBV19 and TRBJ1-2; no firm D call. The germline CDR1 and CDR2 sequences are LNHDA and SQIVND (reference sequence). V was trimmed by 3 bases and J by 7 bases, leaving 12 bases between them. The CDR3 extends over 13 amino acids. The CDR3 reads CASSIGGWGGYTF. The CDR3 DNA reads as TGTGCCAGTAGTATTGGTGGGTGGGGTGGCTACACCTTC.